A selection of T cell receptor beta chains follows, all from one sample in a study of blood T cell repertoires in COVID-19. Generated by immunoSEQ multiplex PCR, the TCRdb table keeps only in-frame clones and is missing some. Seen here are approximately 77,000 clones, around 85% observed once, and the top ten hold 8% to 10%. Sample: peripheral blood. Receptors originate from a man in his fifties with COVID-19, enrolled during active disease. Each CDR3 is given with its conserved first and last residue. Each record gives: clone size, J gene, V gene, D gene, CDR3 protein, CDR3 DNA. A D gene is named only where the DNA matches it firmly. Clone sizes are given selectively: once, few, many, or a class where the clone is expanded.

abundance: .; j_gene: TRBJ2-7; v_gene: TRBV18; d_gene: .; CDR3aa: CASSPSGGTYEQYF; CDR3nt: TGTGCCAGCTCACCCTCAGGGGGGACCTACGAGCAGTACTTC
abundance: .; j_gene: TRBJ2-2; v_gene: TRBV5-1; d_gene: TRBD1; CDR3aa: CASSPGTGWTGELFF; CDR3nt: TGCGCCAGCAGTCCCGGGACAGGGTGGACCGGGGAGCTGTTTTTT
abundance: few; j_gene: TRBJ2-3; v_gene: TRBV6-1; d_gene: TRBD1; CDR3aa: CASSDTGASTDTQYF; CDR3nt: TGTGCCAGCAGTGACACAGGGGCCAGCACAGATACGCAGTATTTT
abundance: medium-sized; j_gene: TRBJ1-6; v_gene: TRBV6-5; d_gene: .; CDR3aa: CAESGSYNSPLHF; CDR3nt: TGTGCCGAGTCGGGTTCCTATAATTCACCCCTCCACTTT
abundance: .; j_gene: TRBJ1-2; v_gene: TRBV4-2; d_gene: TRBD1; CDR3aa: CASSPGQTFYGYTF; CDR3nt: TGTGCCAGCAGCCCGGGACAGACCTTCTATGGCTACACCTTC
abundance: .; j_gene: TRBJ1-2; v_gene: TRBV28; d_gene: .; CDR3aa: CASSLQNYGYTF; CDR3nt: TGTGCCAGCAGTTTACAAAACTATGGCTACACCTTC
abundance: .; j_gene: TRBJ2-2; v_gene: TRBV7-9; d_gene: .; CDR3aa: CASSRETGELFF; CDR3nt: TGTGCCAGCAGTCGGGAAACCGGGGAGCTGTTTTTT
abundance: .; j_gene: TRBJ1-3; v_gene: TRBV30; d_gene: .; CDR3aa: CAWSVLPGGSGNTIYF; CDR3nt: TGTGCCTGGAGTGTACTTCCGGGGGGCTCTGGAAACACCATATATTTT
abundance: .; j_gene: TRBJ2-1; v_gene: TRBV27; d_gene: TRBD2; CDR3aa: CASKGASGRSLDEQFF; CDR3nt: TGTGCCAGCAAGGGGGCTAGCGGGAGGTCGTTGGATGAGCAGTTCTTC
abundance: .; j_gene: TRBJ1-1; v_gene: TRBV7-9; d_gene: TRBD1; CDR3aa: CASSQNKGATEAFF; CDR3nt: TGTGCCAGCAGCCAGAACAAGGGGGCCACTGAAGCTTTCTTT
abundance: .; j_gene: TRBJ1-1; v_gene: TRBV19; d_gene: .; CDR3aa: CASSMQGSNTEAFF; CDR3nt: TGTGCCAGTAGTATGCAGGGGTCGAACACTGAAGCTTTCTTT
abundance: .; j_gene: TRBJ2-5; v_gene: TRBV19; d_gene: .; CDR3aa: CATLQGPTHKETQYF; CDR3nt: TGTGCCACCCTACAGGGACCCACCCACAAAGAGACCCAGTACTTC
abundance: .; j_gene: TRBJ2-3; v_gene: TRBV5-4; d_gene: .; CDR3aa: CASSWDIGTDTQYF; CDR3nt: TGTGCCAGCAGCTGGGACATTGGGACAGATACGCAGTATTTT
abundance: .; j_gene: TRBJ1-2; v_gene: TRBV6-5; d_gene: TRBD1; CDR3aa: CASRRPVTGGNGYTF; CDR3nt: TGTGCCAGCAGACGCCCAGTTACAGGGGGTAATGGCTACACCTTC
abundance: .; j_gene: TRBJ2-7; v_gene: TRBV28; d_gene: TRBD2; CDR3aa: CASSLGGRAKYEQYF; CDR3nt: TGTGCCAGCAGTTTGGGCGGGAGGGCAAAGTACGAGCAGTACTTC